This entry lists 18 T cell receptor beta chains sequenced from one sample in a study of T cell responses to AZD1222 COVID-19 vaccine. The data were produced by immunoSEQ multiplex PCR, yet TCRdb's version contains in-frame clones alone and is incomplete. The table includes about 110,000 clones, roughly 88% detected once. The source material was peripheral blood, sampled on day 0 of AZD1222 vaccination. The receptors were sampled from an adult in good health.

This chain connects TRBV20-1 to TRBJ1-2, with TRBD1 as a possible D gene (5 bases). V was pared by 3 bases and J by 2 bases, with 13 bases between. The germline CDR1 and CDR2 sequences are DFQATT and SNEGSKA (reference sequence). The CDR3 length is 14 residues. CDR3 in amino acids: CSASVQGGNYGYTF. The CDR3 DNA reads TGCAGTGCTAGTGTTCAGGGAGGGAACTATGGCTACACCTTC.

The V call is TRBV2, the J call TRBJ1-1; no reliable D call. V dropped 7 bases and J dropped 0 bases, with 18 bases sitting between them. This CDR3 has 16 amino acids. Germline assignment: CDR1 SNHLY and CDR2 FYNNEI. The CDR3 reads CASNAAAWGMNTEAFF. As DNA, the CDR3 is TGTGCCAGCAATGCTGCGGCCTGGGGTATGAACACTGAAGCTTTCTTT.

This clone was counted once. The genes are TRBV15 and TRBJ1-1, with a possible D match to TRBD1 (5 bases). Germline V gives CDR1 LNHNV, CDR2 YYDKDF (reference sequence). The CDR3 runs 17 residues. The V gene lost 2 bases and the J gene lost 4 bases, with 20 bases spanning the gap. The CDR3 region is CATSRLRAGTRGTEAFF. The CDR3 DNA reads as TGTGCCACCAGCAGATTGAGAGCAGGGACCCGGGGCACTGAAGCTTTCTTT.

The chain is built from TRBV10-3 and TRBJ1-3; 8 positions agree with TRBD1. V lost 4 bases and J lost 0; bases outside the gene matches: 5. CDR1 ENHRY and CDR2 SYGVKD come from the germline V gene. CDR3 length equals 16 residues. The CDR3: CAISGQGLNSGNTIYF. The CDR3, as DNA: TGTGCCATCAGTGGACAGGGGCTCAACTCTGGAAACACCATATATTTT.

In this sample, this clone turned up a few times. The CDR3 spells CASSYPVAGGRTDTQYF. CDR3 nucleotides: TGTGCCAGCAGTTACCCCGTAGCGGGAGGGAGAACAGATACGCAGTATTTT. V gene TRBV6-2 or TRBV6-3 combines with J gene TRBJ2-3; TRBD2 matches 11 bases. The germline V gene encodes CDR1 MNHEY and CDR2 SVGEGT. Germline trimming cut 2 bases from V and 3 bases from J; bases unmatched to any gene: 7. The CDR3 is 17 residues long.

V and J are TRBV10-2 and TRBJ1-2; 8 nucleotides agree with TRBD1. Germline V gene data show CDR1 as WSHSY and CDR2 as SAAADI. The CDR3 consists of 16 residues. Trimming at V came to 7 bases and at J to 2 bases, leaving 12 bases not matched to a gene. CDR3 in DNA: TGCGCCAGCACCGGACAGGGAGCAAGAGGAAACTATGGCTACACCTTC. Protein: CASTGQGARGNYGYTF.

The V gene is TRBV5-1, the J gene TRBJ1-2, with D perhaps matching TRBD1 (6 bases). The germline gives CDR1 SGHRS, CDR2 YFSETQ. This CDR3 contains 15 residues. Trimming took off 3 bases at V and 0 bases at J, with 12 bases between the two ends. The CDR3 region has the DNA TGCGCCAGCAGCTGGGCTGCAGGGGCTAACTATGGCTACACCTTC. It encodes CASSWAAGANYGYTF.

The V call is TRBV6-5, the J call TRBJ1-5; 10 nucleotides match TRBD1. V shed 5 bases, J shed 3 bases, and the junction held 4 bases outside the gene matches. Germline CDR1 is MNHEY and CDR2 is SVGAGI. The CDR3 is made up of 15 amino acids. This CDR3 reads CASSPGTGVNQPQHF. The DNA of the CDR3 is TGTGCCAGCAGTCCCGGGACAGGGGTCAATCAGCCCCAGCATTTT.

This chain connects TRBV3-1 (or the pseudogene TRBV3-2) to TRBJ1-6, with 10 nucleotides matching TRBD1. The CDR3 sequence is 14 residues long. Germline trimming cut 7 bases from V and 7 bases from J; bases unmatched to any gene: 4. The germline CDR1 and CDR2 sequences are LGHDT and YNNKEL (reference sequence). CDR3: CASTRDRGNSPLHF. The DNA of the CDR3 is TGTGCCAGCACCCGGGACAGGGGAAATTCACCCCTCCACTTT.

This chain connects TRBV3-1 (or the pseudogene TRBV3-2) to TRBJ1-2; perhaps TRBD1 as D (6 bases). The CDR3 length is 14 residues. V was pared by 1 base and J by 0 bases, with 6 bases between. The germline CDR1 and CDR2 sequences are LGHDT and YNNKEL (reference sequence). Here the CDR3 reads CASSQGQANYGYTF. DNA of the CDR3: TGTGCCAGCAGCCAAGGACAGGCTAACTATGGCTACACCTTC.

The chain carries TRBV9 and TRBJ1-1; TRBD1 matches 8 bases. CDR3 size: 15 residues. Looked up from germline, CDR1 is SGDLS and CDR2 is YYNGEE. J was trimmed by 4 bases and V by 0 bases; bases with no gene match: 5. The CDR3 sequence: CASSVEDRVGTEAFF. As DNA, the CDR3 is TGTGCCAGCAGCGTAGAGGACAGGGTGGGCACTGAAGCTTTCTTT.

This chain links TRBV10-2 with TRBJ1-2, with unresolved D. The V gene lost 1 base and the J gene lost 2 bases, with 11 bases spanning the gap. The V gene's germline CDR1 is WSHSY and CDR2 SAAADI. The CDR3 is 15 amino acids. The CDR3 region is CASSEWQSMNYGYTF. CDR3 in DNA: TGCGCCAGCAGTGAGTGGCAGTCGATGAACTATGGCTACACCTTC.

This clone was observed a single time. CDR3 protein: CASSPDRGRGNTIYF. CDR3 DNA sequence: TGTGCCAGCAGCCCGGACAGGGGGCGAGGAAACACCATATATTTT. The V gene is TRBV6-6, the J gene TRBJ1-3, with TRBD1 matching 11 bases. The CDR3 loop spans 15 amino acids. CDR1 and CDR2 from the germline V gene are MNHNY and SVGAGI (reference sequence). The trim removed 6 bases at V and 4 bases at J, leaving 5 bases unmatched.

The chain joins TRBV11-3 to TRBJ2-5; TRBD2 aligns across 12 bases. Germline V gives CDR1 SGHNT, CDR2 YENEEA. The CDR3 contains 17 residues. J was trimmed by 0 bases and V by 5 bases; bases with no gene match: 7. Here the CDR3 DNA reads TGTGCCAGCAGCAGGCGGGGACTAGCGGGCTACCAAGAGACCCAGTACTTC. As protein: CASSRRGLAGYQETQYF. Looking up the rest from reference TRBV11-3 and TRBJ2-5 gives the full variable domain: EAGVVQSPRYKIIEKKQPVAFWCNPISGHNTLYWYLQNLGQGPELLIRYENEEAVDDSQLPKDRFSAERLKGVDSTLKIQPAELGDSAVYLCASSRRGLAGYQETQYFGPGTRLLVL.

This clone came up once. V gene TRBV11-2 combines with J gene TRBJ2-7, with 7 bases lining up with TRBD2. V shed 4 bases and J 0 bases; nucleotides not matched to a gene: 0. Germline V gene lookup returns CDR1 SGHAT and CDR2 FQNNGV. The CDR3 runs 13 residues. CDR3 residues: CASSWGGSYEQYF. The CDR3 coding sequence is TGTGCCAGCAGCTGGGGGGGCTCCTACGAGCAGTACTTC.

CDR3 loop: CSVEFGLDTQYF. For the CDR3, the DNA is TGCAGCGTTGAGTTTGGCCTAGATACGCAGTATTTT. The chain uses TRBV29-1 and TRBJ2-3, with unresolved D. Germline-derived CDR1 and CDR2 are SQVTM and ANQGSEA. V lost 3 bases and J 5 bases, leaving 9 bases between the germline ends. The CDR3 has 12 amino acids.

The chain links TRBV7-2 to TRBJ2-7; no reliable D call. Germline V CDR1 and CDR2: SGHTA, FQGNSA. Trimming removed 5 bases from V and 0 bases from J, with 11 bases in between. The CDR3 is 14 amino acids. DNA of the CDR3: TGTGCCAGCAGCGATCGACTGAGCTCCTACGAGCAGTACTTC. Protein sequence: CASSDRLSSYEQYF.

This clone was counted only a few times. CDR3 loop: CASSLEAAGLNGYTF. CDR3 DNA sequence: TGTGCCAGCAGCTTGGAGGCAGCGGGTTTGAATGGCTACACCTTC. The rearrangement joins TRBV5-6 to TRBJ1-2, with no clear D. Germline V gene sequence: CDR1 SGHDT, CDR2 YYEEEE. V was trimmed by 0 bases and J by 6 bases, leaving 15 bases between them. The length of the CDR3 is 15 residues.